The sequence of this T cell receptor beta chain was determined in a study of human T cells and chemical hapten exposure. Study information: Alopecia areata, totalis or universalis affected patients, mainly female.

This clonotype appeared many times. Deletions cut 4 bases from V and 7 bases from J, with 14 bases between. The CDR3 covers 14 residues. Germline V CDR1 and CDR2: SGHAT, FQNNGV. TCRdb passed the RACE reads through MiXCR, listing each CDR3 protein once. The sample includes about 140,000 distinct CDR3 sequences, about an eighth seen only once; the top ten take less than 1.5%. Time point indicated: patch test 2, 6 weeks after DPC sensitization. Sample treatment: therapeutic diphenylcyclopropenone sensitization with weekly scalp DPC. At patch-test visits, sampling came before the patch test. Source: whole blood, taken in connection with sensitization to the hapten diphenylcyclopropenone (DPC). The chain carries TRBV11-2 and TRBJ2-1; D is unclear. This receptor was obtained from a woman between 45 and 60 years old with alopecia areata. Some clones in this sample may be carry-over from other donors' samples. This chain's CDR3 is CASSYTAGVNEQFF. The CDR3 DNA reads as TGTGCCAGCAGCTACACGGCCGGCGTGAATGAGCAGTTCTTC.